A selection of T cell receptor beta chains follows, all from one sample in a study of cytomegalovirus exposure and HLA in healthy donors. TCRdb keeps only in-frame clones here, not all; method: immunoSEQ multiplex PCR. Of more than 150,000 clones in the sample, 76% are singletons; the top ten hold roughly 2.5%. The sequenced sample was PBMCs. These receptor sequences come from a woman aged 30 to 39 in good health and CMV-seropositive. The CDR3 runs from the conserved cysteine through the conserved F or W. A D gene is named only where the DNA matches it firmly. A clone size is listed for some rows: how often the clone was seen (once, few, many), or a class if it is expanded.

J: TRBJ2-3
size: -
D: TRBD1
V: TRBV4-1
DNA: TGCGCCAGCAGCCAGGCCGGGACAGGCACAGATACGCAGTATTTT
CDR3: CASSQAGTGTDTQYF

J: TRBJ2-7
size: few
D: -
V: TRBV28
DNA: TGTGCCAGCAGCCCACCTAGAGGCTCCTACGAGCAGTACTTC
CDR3: CASSPPRGSYEQYF

J: TRBJ2-7
size: -
D: -
V: TRBV9
DNA: TGTGCCAGCAGCGGGGCAGGGTTTAACGAGCAGTACTTC
CDR3: CASSGAGFNEQYF

J: TRBJ1-5
size: once
D: TRBD1
V: TRBV6-1
DNA: TGTGCCACGGACAGGGGTGGCAATCAGCCCCAGCATTTT
CDR3: CATDRGGNQPQHF

J: TRBJ1-2
size: -
D: -
V: TRBV28
DNA: TGTGCCAGCAGTTTGCGGGGGATCAATAACTATGGCTACACCTTC
CDR3: CASSLRGINNYGYTF

J: TRBJ2-2
size: -
D: TRBD2
V: TRBV2
DNA: TGTGCCAGCAGTGAAGGACTAGCGGGGGCCCGGTACACCGGGGAGCTGTTTTTT
CDR3: CASSEGLAGARYTGELFF

J: TRBJ2-7
size: few
D: -
V: TRBV7-8
DNA: TGTGCCAGCAGCCCCGCGTGGGGCGGACAGATCTACGAGCAGTACTTC
CDR3: CASSPAWGGQIYEQYF

J: TRBJ1-3
size: -
D: -
V: TRBV7-2
DNA: TGTGCCAGCAGTCTTACGGGGTTCGGAAACACCATATATTTT
CDR3: CASSLTGFGNTIYF

J: TRBJ2-7
size: -
D: TRBD1
V: TRBV6-1
DNA: TGTGCCAGCAGTTCCCGAGGACAGGGAGGCTACGAGCAGTACTTC
CDR3: CASSSRGQGGYEQYF

J: TRBJ1-1
size: -
D: -
V: TRBV10-3
DNA: TGTGCCATCGCTTGGCGGCGGGGTGTCACTGAAGCTTTCTTT
CDR3: CAIAWRRGVTEAFF

J: TRBJ2-1
size: -
D: TRBD1
V: TRBV27
DNA: TGTGCCAGCAGTTCCCCGACAGGGGGGGATGAGCAGTTCTTC
CDR3: CASSSPTGGDEQFF

J: TRBJ1-2
size: -
D: TRBD1
V: TRBV11-3
DNA: TGTGCCAGCAGCCTCGGACAGGAGCACTATGGCTACACCTTC
CDR3: CASSLGQEHYGYTF

J: TRBJ1-5
size: -
D: -
V: TRBV7-8
DNA: TGTGCCAGCAGCCCTACGAAGGACAGCCTTAATCAGCCCCAGCATTTT
CDR3: CASSPTKDSLNQPQHF

J: TRBJ1-2
size: -
D: -
V: TRBV9
DNA: TGTGCCAGCAGCGTCGAAAACCCTACAGAAACCTATGGCTACACCTTC
CDR3: CASSVENPTETYGYTF

J: TRBJ2-7
size: -
D: TRBD1
V: TRBV7-9
DNA: TGTGCCAGCAGCTTAGGACAGGGGTTCGACGAGCAGTACTTC
CDR3: CASSLGQGFDEQYF

J: TRBJ1-3
size: -
D: -
V: TRBV9
DNA: TGTGCCAGCAGCGTAGGAGGTGGAGGAAACACCATATATTTT
CDR3: CASSVGGGGNTIYF

J: TRBJ2-3
size: -
D: TRBD2
V: TRBV7-9
DNA: TGTGCCAGCAGCTGGACTAGCGGCACAGATACGCAGTATTTT
CDR3: CASSWTSGTDTQYF

J: TRBJ1-4
size: once
D: -
V: TRBV4-3
DNA: TGCGCCAGCAGCCAATCACGACAGGAAAAACTGTTTTTT
CDR3: CASSQSRQEKLFF

J: TRBJ1-2
size: -
D: -
V: TRBV9
DNA: TGTGCCAGCAGCCCCCAACAGGTTAGGGCGGACTATGGCTACACCTTC
CDR3: CASSPQQVRADYGYTF

J: TRBJ1-6
size: once
D: -
V: TRBV5-1
DNA: TGCGCCAGCAGCTTGACCGGGAATTCACCCCTCCACTTT
CDR3: CASSLTGNSPLHF

J: TRBJ2-3
size: once
D: -
V: TRBV7-2
DNA: TGTGCCAGCAGCCCAACCAGGGGACCCACAGATACGCAGTATTTT
CDR3: CASSPTRGPTDTQYF

J: TRBJ1-3
size: -
D: -
V: TRBV12-5
DNA: TGTGCTAGTGGTTTCGGGACACAGGGAAACACCATATATTTT
CDR3: CASGFGTQGNTIYF

J: TRBJ2-7
size: few
D: -
V: TRBV30
DNA: TGTGCCTACGCGACTGGAGCTTGGTTGGGGCAGTACTTC
CDR3: CAYATGAWLGQYF

J: TRBJ2-5
size: -
D: -
V: TRBV5-8
DNA: TGTGCCAGCAGCTTGGGAAGCGGGCCCGAGACCCAGTACTTC
CDR3: CASSLGSGPETQYF

J: TRBJ2-7
size: -
D: -
V: TRBV28
DNA: TGTGCCAGCAGTTTCCCAGTCCCTGGCCACGAGCAGTACTTC
CDR3: CASSFPVPGHEQYF

J: TRBJ2-5
size: -
D: -
V: TRBV30
DNA: TGTGCCTCCCCAGACGGGGGAGGAGAGACCCAGTACTTC
CDR3: CASPDGGGETQYF